One and the same sample provided the 20 T cell receptor beta chains below, sequenced in a study of shared clonotypes between healthy human individuals (dated by TCRdb to the early 2020s). The protocol used for the library was the immunoSEQ multiplex PCR assay. TCRdb took over this immuneACCESS table, retaining in-frame rearrangements with V and J assigned. Such tables are incomplete; in checked studies, under half of the missing clones stem from an unresolved V gene, and the remainder is unexplained. Here the sample has about 560,000 clones; 70% to 80% occur a single time. The ten largest clones take up about 11% of the sample. The specimen was PBMCs. The receptors derive from a woman aged 40 to 49 in good health. Some clones in this sample may be carry-over from other donors' samples.

This clone was picked up one time. The rearrangement links TRBV4-3 to TRBJ2-1; D gene ambiguous. The V end lost 0 bases, the J end lost 13 bases, and 25 bases lay between the germline ends. Germline assignment: CDR1 LGHNA and CDR2 YSLEER. The CDR3 runs to 17 residues. Written as DNA, the CDR3 is TGCGCCAGCAGCCAAGACCCTATCATGGGCCCCCCGCTTAGTCAGTTCTTC. Translating gives CASSQDPIMGPPLSQFF.

V usage is TRBV30 and J usage is TRBJ2-2; 7 positions agree with TRBD2. The CDR3 has 12 residues. The V and J ends lost 4 bases and 6 bases, in that order; junction bases with no gene match: 2. Germline CDR1 GTSNPN, CDR2 SVGIG (reference sequence). The CDR3 loop is CAWNAGAGELFF. CDR3 sequence (DNA): TGTGCCTGGAATGCGGGAGCCGGGGAGCTGTTTTTT.

The rearrangement joins TRBV11-2 to TRBJ2-5; D unclear. Germline values: CDR1 SGHAT, CDR2 FQNNGV. The length of the CDR3 is 12 residues. The germline V and J ends were trimmed by 4 bases and 9 bases, with 12 bases remaining between them. As DNA, the CDR3 is TGTGCCAGCAGCTCTCTGACCTGGGCCCAGTACTTC. Encoded protein: CASSSLTWAQYF.

The rearrangement uses TRBV18 and TRBJ2-1; 13 positions match TRBD2. CDR3 length equals 17 residues. Germline CDR1 is KGHSH and CDR2 is LQKENI. V shed 2 bases, J shed 10 bases, and the junction held 11 bases outside the gene matches. The CDR3: CASSPEFGLAGVYEQFF. In DNA form, the CDR3 reads TGTGCCAGCTCACCAGAATTCGGACTAGCGGGAGTTTACGAGCAGTTCTTC.

This chain joins TRBV4-2 and TRBJ2-1, with D perhaps TRBD1 (5 bases). V gave up 0 bases and J gave up 8 bases, with 11 bases separating them. CDR1 and CDR2 from the germline V gene are LGHNA and YNFKEQ. The CDR3 is 14 amino acids. Here the CDR3 reads CASSQDWGNHEQFF. The CDR3 DNA reads TGTGCCAGCAGCCAAGATTGGGGCAATCATGAGCAGTTCTTC.

This rearrangement joins TRBV30 to TRBJ2-3; D is unresolved. Trimming shortened V by 4 bases and J by 0 bases, and 5 bases separated the two germline ends. Germline V gene sequence: CDR1 GTSNPN, CDR2 SVGIG (reference sequence). CDR3 size: 12 residues. The CDR3 DNA reads as TGTGCCTGGACACCTAGCACAGATACGCAGTATTTT. This gives the protein CAWTPSTDTQYF.

The rearrangement links TRBV28 to TRBJ2-5; 8 nucleotides match TRBD2. CDR3 length: 14 amino acids. In germline, CDR1 is MDHEN, CDR2 SYDVKM. V trimming: 7 bases; J trimming: 2 bases; junction bases outside the gene matches: 6. The CDR3 protein is CASTPRGGQETQYF. The CDR3 bases are TGTGCCAGCACGCCCCGGGGGGGACAAGAGACCCAGTACTTC.

The chain uses TRBV6-5 and TRBJ1-4, with a weak D call TRBD1 (5 bases). Germline CDR1 reads MNHEY; CDR2 reads SVGAGI. V was cut by 0 bases and J by 8 bases, with 13 bases left in between. The CDR3 length is 15 residues. For the CDR3, the DNA is TGTGCCAGCAGTTACTCGAGAAGGGGTGGAGAAAAACTGTTTTTT. This codes for CASSYSRRGGEKLFF.

This rearrangement joins TRBV7-3 to TRBJ2-6, with 7 bases aligning to TRBD1. The CDR3 has 16 residues. The V and J ends lost 5 bases and 2 bases, in that order; junction bases with no gene match: 6. Germline V gene lookup returns CDR1 SGHTA and CDR2 FQGTGA. CDR3 sequence: CASSLDRVPGANVLTF. The CDR3 bases are TGTGCCAGCAGCCTAGACAGGGTCCCTGGGGCCAACGTCCTGACTTTC.

This clone occurred once. The J gene is TRBJ2-7, the V gene TRBV14; a possible D gene is TRBD1 (5 bases). Per germline, CDR1 SGHDN and CDR2 FVKESK. The V gene lost 1 base and the J gene lost 2 bases, with 9 bases spanning the gap. The CDR3 sequence is 14 residues long. CDR3 coding DNA: TGTGCCAGCAGCCAAGTTCTGGGGCCCTACGAGCAGTACTTC. Translation gives CASSQVLGPYEQYF.

The chain recombines TRBV15 with TRBJ2-7; D gene unclear. The CDR3 is 15 residues long. CDR1 and CDR2 (germline): LNHNV, YYDKDF (reference sequence). Trimming pared 6 bases from V and 1 base from J, leaving 16 bases between. For the CDR3, the DNA is TGTGCCACCAGTACCGGGTCTCTGAGATCCTACGAGCAGTACTTC. Its protein product is CATSTGSLRSYEQYF. Full variable domain (missing parts from reference TRBV15 and TRBJ2-7): DAMVIQNPRYQVTQFGKPVTLSCSQTLNHNVMYWYQQKSSQAPKLLFHYYDKDFNNEADTPDNFQSRRPNTSFCFLDIRSPGLGDTAMYLCATSTGSLRSYEQYFGPGTRLTVT.

V and J are TRBV2 and TRBJ2-1; possibly TRBD2 for D (6 bases). Trimming shortened V by 6 bases and J by 8 bases, and 17 bases separated the two germline ends. CDR1 is SNHLY and CDR2 is FYNNEI in the germline V gene. This CDR3 contains 14 residues. The CDR3 coding sequence is TGTGCCAGCAGAGTGGGAGGACCGGCCTATGAGCAGTTCTTC. Its translation is CASRVGGPAYEQFF.

The chain couples TRBV30 to TRBJ1-2; weak D call: TRBD1 (5 bases). Per the germline V gene, CDR1 is GTSNPN and CDR2 is SVGIG (reference sequence). The CDR3 covers 13 residues. Trimming shortened V by 4 bases and J by 6 bases, and 15 bases separated the two germline ends. CDR3 loop: CAWTQRGNDGYTF. CDR3 coding DNA: TGTGCCTGGACCCAACGGGGGAACGATGGCTACACCTTC.

V usage is TRBV19 and J usage is TRBJ2-2; 8 positions agree with TRBD2. V shed 3 bases and J 5 bases; nucleotides not matched to a gene: 20. The CDR3 totals 20 residues. Germline CDR1 LNHDA, CDR2 SQIVND (reference sequence). The CDR3 region is CASSMTPKLTSGGGTGELFF. The CDR3 nucleotides read TGTGCCAGTAGTATGACCCCGAAGCTCACTAGCGGAGGGGGGACCGGGGAGCTGTTTTTT.

The chain links TRBV5-4 to TRBJ2-6; D tentatively fits TRBD1 or TRBD2 (5 bases each). CDR3 size: 16 residues. Deletions cut 4 bases from V and 0 bases from J, with 11 bases between. Germline V CDR1 and CDR2: SGHNT, YYREEE (reference sequence). The CDR3 reads CASSLPGPSGANVLTF. The DNA for the CDR3 is TGTGCCAGCAGCCTTCCGGGGCCCTCTGGGGCCAACGTCCTGACTTTC.

The rearrangement uses TRBV9 and TRBJ2-3; 10 bases map to TRBD2. Germline lookup yields CDR1 SGDLS and CDR2 YYNGEE. V shed 4 bases, J shed 4 bases, and the junction held 6 bases outside the gene matches. This CDR3 comprises 15 residues. CDR3 region: CASSPIAGGADTQYF. The CDR3 coding sequence is TGTGCCAGCAGCCCGATAGCGGGAGGAGCAGATACGCAGTATTTT. The full variable domain, with the rest looked up from reference TRBV9 and TRBJ2-3, is DSGVTQTPKHLITATGQRVTLRCSPRSGDLSVYWYQQSLDQGLQFLIQYYNGEERAKGNILERFSAQQFPDLHSELNLSSLELGDSALYFCASSPIAGGADTQYFGPGTRLTVL.

The chain is built from TRBV19 and TRBJ2-3; D gene unclear. Trimming removed 4 bases from V and 11 bases from J, with 16 bases in between. Germline V gene data show CDR1 as LNHDA and CDR2 as SQIVND (reference sequence). The CDR3 consists of 13 residues. The CDR3 is CASSSDSNGGQYF. In nucleotides, the CDR3 is TGTGCCAGTAGTAGTGACTCGAATGGTGGGCAGTATTTT.

V gene TRBV19 combines with J gene TRBJ1-1; D uncertain. There are 13 residues in the CDR3. The germline gives CDR1 LNHDA, CDR2 SQIVND (reference sequence). V was trimmed by 2 bases and J by 1 base, leaving 5 bases between them. This chain's CDR3 is CASSIMWNTEAFF. CDR3 in DNA: TGTGCCAGTAGTATAATGTGGAACACTGAAGCTTTCTTT.

The genes are TRBV9 and TRBJ2-3, with 7 nucleotides matching TRBD2. The CDR3 totals 15 residues. CDR1 is SGDLS, CDR2 YYNGEE, per germline. The ends lost 2 bases at V and 6 bases at J; junction bases unmatched: 9. Written as DNA, the CDR3 is TGTGCCAGCAGCGTTAGCGGGTTTCTCGGGGATACGCAGTATTTT. Encoded protein: CASSVSGFLGDTQYF.

The rearrangement uses TRBV19 and TRBJ2-7, with unresolved D. V lost 7 bases to trimming and J lost 2 bases, with 12 bases between them. Germline CDR1 reads LNHDA; CDR2 reads SQIVND (reference sequence). The CDR3 totals 13 residues. This chain's CDR3 is CASTPGFPYEQYF. The CDR3 DNA is TGTGCCAGTACTCCAGGATTCCCCTACGAGCAGTACTTC. The whole variable domain, remainder taken from reference TRBV19 and TRBJ2-7, is DGGITQSPKYLFRKEGQNVTLSCEQNLNHDAMYWYRQDPGQGLRLIYYSQIVNDFQKGDIAEGYSVSREKKESFPLTVTSAQKNPTAFYLCASTPGFPYEQYFGPGTRLTVT.